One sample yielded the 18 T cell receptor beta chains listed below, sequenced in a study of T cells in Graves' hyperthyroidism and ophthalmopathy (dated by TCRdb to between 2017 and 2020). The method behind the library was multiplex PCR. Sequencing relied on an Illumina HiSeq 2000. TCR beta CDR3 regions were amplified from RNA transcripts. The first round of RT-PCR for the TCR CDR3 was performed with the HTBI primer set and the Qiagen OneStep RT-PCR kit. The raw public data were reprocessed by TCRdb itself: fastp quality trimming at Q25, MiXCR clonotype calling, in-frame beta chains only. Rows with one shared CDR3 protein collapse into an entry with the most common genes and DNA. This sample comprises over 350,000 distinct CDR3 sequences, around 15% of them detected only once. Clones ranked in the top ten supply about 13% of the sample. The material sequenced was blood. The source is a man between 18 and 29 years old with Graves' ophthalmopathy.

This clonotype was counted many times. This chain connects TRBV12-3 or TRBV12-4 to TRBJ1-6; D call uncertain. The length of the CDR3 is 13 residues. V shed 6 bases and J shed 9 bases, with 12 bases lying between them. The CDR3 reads CASSSAGVSPLHF. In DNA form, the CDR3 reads TGTGCCAGCAGCTCCGCGGGAGTTTCACCCCTCCACTTT.

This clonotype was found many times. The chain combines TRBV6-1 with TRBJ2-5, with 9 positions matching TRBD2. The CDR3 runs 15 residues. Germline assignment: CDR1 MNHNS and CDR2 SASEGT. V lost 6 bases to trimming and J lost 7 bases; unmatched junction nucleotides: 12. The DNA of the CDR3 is TGTGCCAGCAGGGTAGCGGGGGCCCCGCCCGGGACCCAGTACTTC. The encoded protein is CASRVAGAPPGTQYF.

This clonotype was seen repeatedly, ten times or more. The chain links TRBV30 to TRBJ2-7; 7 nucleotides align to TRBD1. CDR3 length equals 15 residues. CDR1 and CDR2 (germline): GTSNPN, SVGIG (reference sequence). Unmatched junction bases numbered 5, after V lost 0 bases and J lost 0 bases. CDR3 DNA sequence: TGTGCCTGGAGTGTACCCGACAGGGACTCCTACGAGCAGTACTTC. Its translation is CAWSVPDRDSYEQYF.

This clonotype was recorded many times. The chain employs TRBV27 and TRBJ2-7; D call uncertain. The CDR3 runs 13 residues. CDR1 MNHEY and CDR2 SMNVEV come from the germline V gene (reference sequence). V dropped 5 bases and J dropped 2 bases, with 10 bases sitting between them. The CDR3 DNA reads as TGTGCCAGCAGTGTCAGCGTTACCTACGAGCAGTACTTC. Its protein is CASSVSVTYEQYF.

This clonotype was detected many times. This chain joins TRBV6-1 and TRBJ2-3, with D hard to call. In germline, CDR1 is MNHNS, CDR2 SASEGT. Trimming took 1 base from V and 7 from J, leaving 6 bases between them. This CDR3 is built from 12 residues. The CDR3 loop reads CASSEEGHTQYF. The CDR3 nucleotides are TGTGCCAGCAGTGAAGAGGGCCATACGCAGTATTTT.

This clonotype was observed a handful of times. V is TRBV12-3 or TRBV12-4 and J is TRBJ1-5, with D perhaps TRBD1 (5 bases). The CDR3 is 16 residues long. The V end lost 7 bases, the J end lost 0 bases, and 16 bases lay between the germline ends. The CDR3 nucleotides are TGTGCCAGCACCCTGGGGGGAATCACTAGCAATCAGCCCCAGCATTTT. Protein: CASTLGGITSNQPQHF.

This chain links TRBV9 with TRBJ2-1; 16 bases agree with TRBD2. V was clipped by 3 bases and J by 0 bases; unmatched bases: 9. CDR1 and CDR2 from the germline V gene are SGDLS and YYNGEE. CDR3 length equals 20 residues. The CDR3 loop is CASSEPPGLAGGSSYNEQFF. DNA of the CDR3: TGTGCCAGCAGCGAACCTCCGGGACTAGCGGGGGGGAGCTCCTACAATGAGCAGTTCTTC. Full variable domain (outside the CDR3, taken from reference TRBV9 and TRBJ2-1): DSGVTQTPKHLITATGQRVTLRCSPRSGDLSVYWYQQSLDQGLQFLIQYYNGEERAKGNILERFSAQQFPDLHSELNLSSLELGDSALYFCASSEPPGLAGGSSYNEQFFGPGTRLTVL.

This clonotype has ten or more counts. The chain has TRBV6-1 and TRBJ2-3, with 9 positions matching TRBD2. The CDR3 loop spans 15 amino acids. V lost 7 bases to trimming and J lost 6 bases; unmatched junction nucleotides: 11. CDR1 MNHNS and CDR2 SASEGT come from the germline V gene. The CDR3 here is CASTGLAGSRDTQYF. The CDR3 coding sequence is TGTGCCAGCACCGGTCTAGCGGGATCACGGGATACGCAGTATTTT.

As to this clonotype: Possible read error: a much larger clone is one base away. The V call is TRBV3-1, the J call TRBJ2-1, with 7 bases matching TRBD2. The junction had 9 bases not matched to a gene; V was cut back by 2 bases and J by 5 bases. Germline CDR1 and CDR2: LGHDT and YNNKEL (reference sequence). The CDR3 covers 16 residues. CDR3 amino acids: CASSQSTGGPHNEQFF. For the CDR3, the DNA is TGTGCCAGCAGCCAATCGACGGGAGGACCCCACAATGAGCAGTTCTTC.

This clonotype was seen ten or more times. The CDR3 spells CASSSGTVRTDTQYF. The CDR3 nucleotides are TGTGCCAGCAGCTCCGGGACAGTCCGCACAGATACGCAGTATTTT. The chain couples TRBV7-9 to TRBJ2-3; 7 bases map to TRBD1. V lost 4 bases, J lost 1 base, and 5 bases stayed unmatched. Germline V lookup: CDR1 SEHNR, CDR2 FQNEAQ (reference sequence). The CDR3 extends over 15 amino acids. Variable domain in full (rest from reference TRBV7-9 and TRBJ2-3): DTGVSQNPRHKITKRGQNVTFRCDPISEHNRLYWYRQTLGQGPEFLTYFQNEAQLEKSRLLSDRFSAERPKGSFSTLEIQRTEQGDSAMYLCASSSGTVRTDTQYFGPGTRLTVL.

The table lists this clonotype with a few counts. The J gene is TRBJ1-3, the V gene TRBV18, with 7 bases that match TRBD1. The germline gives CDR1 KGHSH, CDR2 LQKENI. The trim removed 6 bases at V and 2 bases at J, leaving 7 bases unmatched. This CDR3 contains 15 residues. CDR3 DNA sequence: TGTGCCAGCTCTGTTACAGGGGCAGCTGGAAACACCATATATTTT. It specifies CASSVTGAAGNTIYF.

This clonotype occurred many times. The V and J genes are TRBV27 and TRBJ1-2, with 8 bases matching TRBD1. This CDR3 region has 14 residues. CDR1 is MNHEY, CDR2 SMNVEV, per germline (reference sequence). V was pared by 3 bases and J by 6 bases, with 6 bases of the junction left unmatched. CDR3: CASSFKGTGDGYTF. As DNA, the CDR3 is TGTGCCAGCAGTTTTAAAGGGACAGGAGATGGCTACACCTTC.

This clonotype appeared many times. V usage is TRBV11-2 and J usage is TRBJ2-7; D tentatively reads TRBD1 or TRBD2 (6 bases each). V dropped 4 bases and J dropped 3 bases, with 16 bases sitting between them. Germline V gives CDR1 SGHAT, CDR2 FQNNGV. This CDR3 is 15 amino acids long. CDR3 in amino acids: CASSWRGAGYYEQYF. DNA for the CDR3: TGTGCCAGCAGCTGGAGGGGGGCAGGTTACTACGAGCAGTACTTC.

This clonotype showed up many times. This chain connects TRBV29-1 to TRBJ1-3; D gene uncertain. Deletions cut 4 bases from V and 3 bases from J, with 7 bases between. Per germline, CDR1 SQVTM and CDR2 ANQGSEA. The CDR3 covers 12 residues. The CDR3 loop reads CSVVGNGNTIYF. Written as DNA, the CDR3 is TGCAGCGTTGTAGGGAATGGAAACACCATATATTTT.

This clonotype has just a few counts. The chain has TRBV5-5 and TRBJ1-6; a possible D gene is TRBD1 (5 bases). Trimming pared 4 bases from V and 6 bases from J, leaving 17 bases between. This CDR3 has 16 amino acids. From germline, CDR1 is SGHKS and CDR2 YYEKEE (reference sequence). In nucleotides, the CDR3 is TGTGCCAGCAGCGAGCTCCCAGGGTTTCGTAATTCACCCCTCCACTTT. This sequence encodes CASSELPGFRNSPLHF.

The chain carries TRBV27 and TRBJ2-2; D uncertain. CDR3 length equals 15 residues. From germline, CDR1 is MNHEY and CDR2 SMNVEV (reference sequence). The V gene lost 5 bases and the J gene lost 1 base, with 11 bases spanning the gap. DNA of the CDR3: TGTGCCAGCAGTCTCTACCGACAGAACACCGGGGAGCTGTTTTTT. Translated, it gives CASSLYRQNTGELFF.

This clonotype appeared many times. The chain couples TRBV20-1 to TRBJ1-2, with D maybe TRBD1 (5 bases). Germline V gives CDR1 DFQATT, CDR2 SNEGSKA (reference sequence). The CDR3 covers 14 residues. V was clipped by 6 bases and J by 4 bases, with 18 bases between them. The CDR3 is CSAGGTSGFYGYTF. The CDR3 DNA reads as TGCAGTGCGGGGGGTACGAGCGGGTTCTATGGCTACACCTTC.

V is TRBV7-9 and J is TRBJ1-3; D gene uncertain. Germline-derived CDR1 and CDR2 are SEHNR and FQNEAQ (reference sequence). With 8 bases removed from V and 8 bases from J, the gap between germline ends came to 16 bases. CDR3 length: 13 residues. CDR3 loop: CASLPQGRDTIYF. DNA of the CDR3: TGTGCCAGCCTTCCACAAGGCAGAGACACCATATATTTT. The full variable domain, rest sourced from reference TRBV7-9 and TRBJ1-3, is DTGVSQNPRHKITKRGQNVTFRCDPISEHNRLYWYRQTLGQGPEFLTYFQNEAQLEKSRLLSDRFSAERPKGSFSTLEIQRTEQGDSAMYLCASLPQGRDTIYFGEGSWLTVV.